The T cell receptor (beta chain) under discussion was sequenced for a study of CD8+CD57+ T cells in acquired aplastic anemia. As for the study in general: Sorted CD4+ and CD8+ cell DNA averaged 3.2 ug. Study-level findings and limits: Some 31 shared CD8+ CDR3s appeared highly expressed within patients' immunodominant clones.

Worth noting for this clonotype: What it recognizes is unknown.

Looked up from germline, CDR1 is SGHTA and CDR2 is FQGNSA. V lost 5 bases and J 0 bases, leaving 16 bases between the germline ends. This CDR3 is built from 16 residues. Genomic DNA provided the template from which TCR beta VDJ and CDR3 profiles were obtained. TCRdb re-analysed the reads in MiXCR, keeping a single row per CDR3 protein. The sample lists around 500,000 distinct CDR3 sequences, around 30% occurring once. The patients chosen for sequencing had shown expansion of CD8+CD57+ cells (detected by flow cytometry). The V gene is TRBV7-2, the J gene TRBJ1-2; D not resolved. This TCR came from a human donor with aplastic anemia. Input material: sorted CD4+, CD8+, or CD8+CD57+ T cells (not recorded which) from PBMCs. This CDR3 reads CASSQESADPNYGYTF. CDR3 nucleotides: TGTGCCAGCAGCCAAGAATCGGCGGACCCTAACTATGGCTACACCTTC.